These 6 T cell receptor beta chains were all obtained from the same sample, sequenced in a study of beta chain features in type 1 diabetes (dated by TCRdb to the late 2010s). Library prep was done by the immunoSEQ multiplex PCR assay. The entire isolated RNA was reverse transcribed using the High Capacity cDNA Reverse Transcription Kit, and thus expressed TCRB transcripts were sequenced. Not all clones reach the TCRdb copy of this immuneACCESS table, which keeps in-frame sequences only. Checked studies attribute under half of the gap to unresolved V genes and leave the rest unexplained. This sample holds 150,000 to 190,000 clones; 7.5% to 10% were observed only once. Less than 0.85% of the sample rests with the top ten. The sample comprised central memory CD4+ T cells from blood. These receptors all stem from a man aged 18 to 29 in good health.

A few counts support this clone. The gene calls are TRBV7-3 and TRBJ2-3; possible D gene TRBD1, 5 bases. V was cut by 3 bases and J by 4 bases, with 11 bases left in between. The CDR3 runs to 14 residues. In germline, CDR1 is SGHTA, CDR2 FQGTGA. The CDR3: CASSLEPQADTQYF. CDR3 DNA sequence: TGTGCCAGCAGCTTGGAACCACAGGCAGATACGCAGTATTTT.

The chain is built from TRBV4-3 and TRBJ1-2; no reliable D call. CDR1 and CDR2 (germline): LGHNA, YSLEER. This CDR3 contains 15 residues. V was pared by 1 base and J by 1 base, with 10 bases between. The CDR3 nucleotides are TGCGCCAGCAGCCAAGTGAACAGCTTTAACTATGGCTACACCTTC. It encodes CASSQVNSFNYGYTF.

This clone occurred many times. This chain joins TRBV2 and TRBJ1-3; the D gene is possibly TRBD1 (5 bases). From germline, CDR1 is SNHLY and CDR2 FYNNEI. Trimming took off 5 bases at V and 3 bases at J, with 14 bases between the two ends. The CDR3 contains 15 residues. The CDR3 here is CASSTRTLGGNTIYF. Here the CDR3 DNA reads TGTGCCAGCAGTACCAGGACACTGGGTGGAAACACCATATATTTT.

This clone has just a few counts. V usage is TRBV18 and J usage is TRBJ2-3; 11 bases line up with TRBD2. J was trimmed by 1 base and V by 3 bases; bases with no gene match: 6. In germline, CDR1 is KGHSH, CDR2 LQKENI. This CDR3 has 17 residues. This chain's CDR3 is CASSPYTSGGRTDTQYF. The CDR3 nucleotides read TGTGCCAGCTCACCGTATACTAGCGGGGGACGCACAGATACGCAGTATTTT.

The CDR3 bases are TGTGCCAGCAGTCCGACGGGGACAGGACAAGAGACCCAGTACTTC. Translated: CASSPTGTGQETQYF. This rearrangement joins TRBV6-5 to TRBJ2-5; 8 bases agree with TRBD1. With 5 bases clipped from V and 2 bases from J, the junction kept 7 bases outside the gene matches. This CDR3 is built from 15 residues. Germline-derived CDR1 and CDR2 are MNHEY and SVGAGI.

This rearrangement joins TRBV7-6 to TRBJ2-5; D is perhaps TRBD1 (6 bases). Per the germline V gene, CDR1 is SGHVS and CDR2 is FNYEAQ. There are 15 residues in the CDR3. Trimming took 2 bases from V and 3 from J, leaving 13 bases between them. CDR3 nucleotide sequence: TGTGCCAGCAGCTTACTCACAGGGTTGGAAGAGACCCAGTACTTC. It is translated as CASSLLTGLEETQYF.